This TCR beta chain was observed in a study of cytomegalovirus exposure and HLA in healthy donors. This CDR3 spans 12 amino acids. Trimming left V 2 bases short and J 0 bases short, with 4 bases between. Germline values: CDR1 GTSNPN, CDR2 SVGIG (reference sequence). Method: immunoSEQ multiplex PCR; TCRdb's copy keeps in-frame clones and lacks some. Counted here are around 74,000 clones, around four fifths occurring once; the ten biggest clones make up about 3%. The receptor comes from a man aged 30-40 years in good health and CMV-seronegative. The J gene is TRBJ2-5, the V gene TRBV30, with no clear D. Sequencing used PBMCs. Written as DNA, the CDR3 is TGTGCCTGGAGTACAGACCAAGAGACCCAGTACTTC. Protein product: CAWSTDQETQYF.